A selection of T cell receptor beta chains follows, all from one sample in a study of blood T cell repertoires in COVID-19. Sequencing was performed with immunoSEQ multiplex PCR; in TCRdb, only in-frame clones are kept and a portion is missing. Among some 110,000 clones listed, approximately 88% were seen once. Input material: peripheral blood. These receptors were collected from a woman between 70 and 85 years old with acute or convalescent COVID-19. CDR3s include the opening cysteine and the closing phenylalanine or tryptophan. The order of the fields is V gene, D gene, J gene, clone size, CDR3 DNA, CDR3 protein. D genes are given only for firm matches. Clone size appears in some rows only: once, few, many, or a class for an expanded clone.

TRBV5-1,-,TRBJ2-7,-,TGCGCCAGCAGCTTGGACCAGGGAAGGGTCTACGAGCAGTACTTC,CASSLDQGRVYEQYF
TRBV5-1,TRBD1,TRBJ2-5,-,TGCGCCAGCAGCCCTCGGACAGGACAAGAGACCCAGTACTTC,CASSPRTGQETQYF
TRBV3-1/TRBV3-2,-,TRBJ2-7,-,TGTGCCAGCACCCAAACACCTTCCTACGAGCAGTACTTC,CASTQTPSYEQYF
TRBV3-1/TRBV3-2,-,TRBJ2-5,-,TGTGCCAGCAGCCAAATCCACGCCCGGGTAGATTTGCAAGAGACCCAGTACTTC,CASSQIHARVDLQETQYF
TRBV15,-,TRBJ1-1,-,TGTGCCACCAGCAGAGACGGAGGGACCTGGAACACTGAAGCTTTCTTT,CATSRDGGTWNTEAFF
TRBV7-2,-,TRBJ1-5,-,TGTGCCAGCAGCCCGGTACGGAATCAGCCCCAGCATTTT,CASSPVRNQPQHF
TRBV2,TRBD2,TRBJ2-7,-,TGTGCCAGCAGTCCCTGGGCAGCGGGAGGTGGTGAGCAGTACTTC,CASSPWAAGGGEQYF
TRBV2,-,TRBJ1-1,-,TGTGCCAGCAGTGAACAGGGATCCCTCCAGACTGAAGCTTTCTTT,CASSEQGSLQTEAFF
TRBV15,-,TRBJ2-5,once,TGTGCCACCAGCAGAGATCTACGAGGGGGGGCTCAAGAGACCCAGTACTTC,CATSRDLRGGAQETQYF
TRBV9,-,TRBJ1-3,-,TGTGCCAGCAGCGTAGGGGCAGGGAACGGAAACACCATATATTTT,CASSVGAGNGNTIYF
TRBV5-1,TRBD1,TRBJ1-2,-,TGCGCCAGCTCCCCCGGGACAGGCAATTCAAACTATGGCTACACCTTC,CASSPGTGNSNYGYTF
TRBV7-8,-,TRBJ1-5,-,TGTGCCAGCAGCCCCCCAGGGGCAGGGTATCAGCCCCAGCATTTT,CASSPPGAGYQPQHF
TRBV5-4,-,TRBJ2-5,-,TGTGCCAGCAGTAGGGAGTTGGGCCAAGAGACCCAGTACTTC,CASSRELGQETQYF
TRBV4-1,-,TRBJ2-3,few,TGCGCCAGCAGCCAAGATAGACAGGTAAAGCAGTATTTT,CASSQDRQVKQYF
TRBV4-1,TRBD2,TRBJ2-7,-,TGCGCCAGCAGCCAAGACCCCCCTGGACTAGCGGGTCCAAGGGCGCAGTACTTC,CASSQDPPGLAGPRAQYF
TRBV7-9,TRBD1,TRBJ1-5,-,TGTGCCAGCAGCTTAGGAGGGGGCAACCAGCCCCAGCATTTT,CASSLGGGNQPQHF
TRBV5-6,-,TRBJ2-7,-,TGTGCCAGCAGCCCCCGAGGGAGGAGTAGAAACGAGCAGTACTTC,CASSPRGRSRNEQYF
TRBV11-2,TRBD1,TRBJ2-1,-,TGTGCCAGCAGTCCGAGACTGGACAGGGCGGGTGAGCAGTTCTTC,CASSPRLDRAGEQFF
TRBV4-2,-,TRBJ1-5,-,TGTGCCAGCAGCCAAGATTGGGGGTCAGGGGTGAATCAGCCCCAGCATTTT,CASSQDWGSGVNQPQHF
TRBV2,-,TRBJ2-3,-,TGTGCCAGCAAGGCGGGGAACACAGATACGCAGTATTTT,CASKAGNTDTQYF
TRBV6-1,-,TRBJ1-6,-,TGTGCCAGCAGTGAATCCCTTTCACCCCTCCACTTT,CASSESLSPLHF
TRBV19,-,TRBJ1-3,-,TGTGCCAGTAGTATACGCTCTGGAAACACCATATATTTT,CASSIRSGNTIYF
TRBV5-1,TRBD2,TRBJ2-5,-,TGCGCCAGCAGCTGGGGACTAGCGGGAGGGGAGACCCAGTACTTC,CASSWGLAGGETQYF
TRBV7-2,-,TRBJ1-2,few,TGTGCCAGCAGCGCCCCCGGCGGAGCTAACTATGGCTACACCTTC,CASSAPGGANYGYTF
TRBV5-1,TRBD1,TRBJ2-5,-,TGCGCCAGCAGCTTGGCGGACAGGGGGGCGGCCCAGTACTTC,CASSLADRGAAQYF
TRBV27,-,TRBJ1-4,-,TGTGCCAGAAATCGGAGGGGGGGTGAAAAACTGTTTTTT,CARNRRGGEKLFF
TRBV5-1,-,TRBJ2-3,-,TGCGCCAGCAGCTTCGGGGAGGCAGATACGCAGTATTTT,CASSFGEADTQYF
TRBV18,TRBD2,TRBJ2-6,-,TGTGCCAGCTCACCACAGGGAGGGGCCGGGGCCAACGTCCTGACTTTC,CASSPQGGAGANVLTF
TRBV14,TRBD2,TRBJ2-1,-,TGTGCCAGCAGCCTCTTACTAGCGGGAAACAATGAGCAGTTCTTC,CASSLLLAGNNEQFF
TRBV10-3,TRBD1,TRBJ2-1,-,TGTGCCATCAGCCGACAGGGATCGATAACGGGTGAGCAGTTCTTC,CAISRQGSITGEQFF
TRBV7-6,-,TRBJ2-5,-,TGTGCCAGCAGCTTAGCGTACGGGGAGACCCAGTACTTC,CASSLAYGETQYF
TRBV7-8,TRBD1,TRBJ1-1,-,TGTGCCAGCAGCTTGACAGGGGAACACACTGAAGCTTTCTTT,CASSLTGEHTEAFF
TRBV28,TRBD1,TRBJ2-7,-,TGTGCCAGCAGTTTTAGGCAGGGGGCATCCTACGAGCAGTACTTC,CASSFRQGASYEQYF
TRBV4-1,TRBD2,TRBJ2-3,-,TGCGCCAGCAGCCAATCTGCTAGCGGGGGGGCAGATACGCAGTATTTT,CASSQSASGGADTQYF
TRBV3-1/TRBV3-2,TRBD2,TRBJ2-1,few,TGTGCCAGCAGCCAAAGCGGGGCCCTAATCTATGAGCAGTTCTTC,CASSQSGALIYEQFF
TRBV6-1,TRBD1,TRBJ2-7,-,TGTGCCAGCAGTTTAGGGGGCACAACCACCTACGAGCAGTACTTC,CASSLGGTTTYEQYF
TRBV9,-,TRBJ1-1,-,TGTGCCAGCAGCGCCCAACAGGGAATGAACACTGAAGCTTTCTTT,CASSAQQGMNTEAFF
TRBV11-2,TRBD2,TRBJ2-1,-,TGTGCCAGCAGCTTAGCCCCCCGACTAGCGGGGGGGCGGGACAATGAGCAGTTCTTC,CASSLAPRLAGGRDNEQFF
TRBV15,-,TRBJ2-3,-,TGTGCCACCAGCAGAGGGGCCGCGAGCACAGATACGCAGTATTTT,CATSRGAASTDTQYF
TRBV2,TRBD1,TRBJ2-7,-,TGTGCCAGCAAGACAGGGGGCAGAAGGGAGCAGTACTTC,CASKTGGRREQYF
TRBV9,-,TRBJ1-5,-,TGTGCCAGCAGCGCCGGACACTTCAATCAGCCCCAGCATTTT,CASSAGHFNQPQHF
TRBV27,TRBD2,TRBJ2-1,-,TGTGCCAGCAGTTTATCGTGGAGCGGGGGGCCTAATGAGCAGTTCTTC,CASSLSWSGGPNEQFF
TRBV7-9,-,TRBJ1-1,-,TGTGCCAGCAGCCAAGTCATAGGGGGAACTGAAGCTTTCTTT,CASSQVIGGTEAFF
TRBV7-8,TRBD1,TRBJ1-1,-,TGTGCCAGCAGCGCGGGACAGGTAAACACTGAAGCTTTCTTT,CASSAGQVNTEAFF
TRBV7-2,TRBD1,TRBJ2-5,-,TGTGCCAGCAGCCGAGACAGGGATGAGACCCAGTACTTC,CASSRDRDETQYF
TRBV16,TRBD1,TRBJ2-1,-,TGTGCCAGCACCCTCGGACAGGGTACGGATGAGCAGTTCTTC,CASTLGQGTDEQFF
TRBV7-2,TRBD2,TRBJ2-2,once,TGTGCCAGCAGCAGACTAGCGGCGAACACCGGGGAGCTGTTTTTT,CASSRLAANTGELFF
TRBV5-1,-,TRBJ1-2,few,TGCGCCAGCGGGTCCACAGGGTCCTACTATGGCTACACCTTC,CASGSTGSYYGYTF
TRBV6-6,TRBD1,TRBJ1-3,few,TGTGCCAGCAGTCCGGGACAGGCGTCTGGAAACACCATATATTTT,CASSPGQASGNTIYF